The T cell receptor (beta chain) described here comes from a study of Tregs in tolerant kidney transplant recipients. Sequenced by immunoSEQ multiplex PCR; TCRdb stores in-frame clones only, minus some. The repertoire holds around 50,000 clones, with about nine tenths as singletons. The nonmyeloablative bone marrow transplants came from related graft donors, with transient mixed chimerism. Unstimulated Tregs (CD4+CD25+CD127-) and CD4+CD25- non-Tregs were sorted from PBMCs. V lost 2 bases, J lost 4 bases, and 11 bases lay in between. The CDR3 runs 14 residues. CDR1 and CDR2 (germline): MNHEY, SMNVEV (reference sequence).

J is TRBJ1-2 and V is TRBV27, with D possibly being TRBD1 (5 bases). This clonotype originated in a human patient who received a combined kidney and bone marrow transplant. Some T cells may possibly be graft donor cells. The sample consisted of CD8+ T cells from blood (PBMCs), taken 12 months after the transplant. In DNA, the CDR3 is TGTGCCAGCAGTTTAAACCCAGGGTCCTATGGCTACACCTTC. Translating it yields CASSLNPGSYGYTF.